The TCR beta chain under discussion was sequenced for a study of tumor-infiltrating lymphocytes in primary liver carcinoma. Study results and limitations: All five tumor regions shared only about 8-25% of top clones.

Note on this clonotype: The antigen remains undetermined. An end of the junction differs from the germline gene, which may be a read error.

From about 0.45 ug total RNA, TCR beta cDNA was generated with a primer in the constant region. Libraries for TCR beta were built through three nested multiplex PCR rounds, which together made up a slightly modified ARM-PCR procedure. Use of TRBV1-TRBV30 forward primers with a C-beta reverse primer characterized the first two PCR rounds, which lasted roughly 11 cycles each. TCRdb recomputed calls from the multiplex PCR reads with MiXCR, one row per CDR3 protein. This sample has around 20,000 distinct CDR3 sequences, with 79% found just once. The CDR3 totals 16 residues. Germline V gene data show CDR1 as LGHNA and CDR2 as YNFKEQ. Without any cell sorting, roughly 20-30 mg of bulk tissue yielded co-extracted RNA and DNA.

The chain joins TRBV4-2 to TRBJ1-1, with TRBD1 matching over 9 bases. The clonotype was recovered from a woman in her 30s with primary liver carcinoma and hepatitis B virus infection. The sequenced sample was liver tumor tissue from sampling region 4. The subset denotes: tumor region T4, right-lateral pole. CDR3 region: CASSPVEGTGNIEAFF. The CDR3 region has the DNA TGTGCCAGCAGTCCCGTCGAGGGGACAGGGAACATTGAAGCTTTCTTT.